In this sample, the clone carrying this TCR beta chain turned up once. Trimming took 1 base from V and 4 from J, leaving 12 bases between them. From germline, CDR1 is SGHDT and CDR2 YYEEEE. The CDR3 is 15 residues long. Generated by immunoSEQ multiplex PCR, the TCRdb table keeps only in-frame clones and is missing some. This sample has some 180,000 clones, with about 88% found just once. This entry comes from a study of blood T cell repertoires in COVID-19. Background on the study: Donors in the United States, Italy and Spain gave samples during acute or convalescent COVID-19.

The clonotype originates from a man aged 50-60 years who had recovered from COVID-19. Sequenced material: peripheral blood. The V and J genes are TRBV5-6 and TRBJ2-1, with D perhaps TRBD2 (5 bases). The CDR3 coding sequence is TGTGCCAGCAGCTTGCGAGGGCCCCCTTACAATGAGCAGTTCTTC. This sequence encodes CASSLRGPPYNEQFF.